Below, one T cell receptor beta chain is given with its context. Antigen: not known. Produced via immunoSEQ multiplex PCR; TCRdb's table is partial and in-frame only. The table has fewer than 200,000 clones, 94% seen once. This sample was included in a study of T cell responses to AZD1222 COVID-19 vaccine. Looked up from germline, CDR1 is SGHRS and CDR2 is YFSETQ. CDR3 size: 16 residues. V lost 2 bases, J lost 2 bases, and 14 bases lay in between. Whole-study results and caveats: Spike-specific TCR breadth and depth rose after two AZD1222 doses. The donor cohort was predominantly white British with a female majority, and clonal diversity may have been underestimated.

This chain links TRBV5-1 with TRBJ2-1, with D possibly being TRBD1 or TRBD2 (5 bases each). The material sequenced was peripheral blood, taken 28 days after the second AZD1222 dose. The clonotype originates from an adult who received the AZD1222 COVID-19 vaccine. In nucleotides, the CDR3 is TGCGCCAGCAGCTTAAGAGGGGCGAGGGCCTACAATGAGCAGTTCTTC. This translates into CASSLRGARAYNEQFF.